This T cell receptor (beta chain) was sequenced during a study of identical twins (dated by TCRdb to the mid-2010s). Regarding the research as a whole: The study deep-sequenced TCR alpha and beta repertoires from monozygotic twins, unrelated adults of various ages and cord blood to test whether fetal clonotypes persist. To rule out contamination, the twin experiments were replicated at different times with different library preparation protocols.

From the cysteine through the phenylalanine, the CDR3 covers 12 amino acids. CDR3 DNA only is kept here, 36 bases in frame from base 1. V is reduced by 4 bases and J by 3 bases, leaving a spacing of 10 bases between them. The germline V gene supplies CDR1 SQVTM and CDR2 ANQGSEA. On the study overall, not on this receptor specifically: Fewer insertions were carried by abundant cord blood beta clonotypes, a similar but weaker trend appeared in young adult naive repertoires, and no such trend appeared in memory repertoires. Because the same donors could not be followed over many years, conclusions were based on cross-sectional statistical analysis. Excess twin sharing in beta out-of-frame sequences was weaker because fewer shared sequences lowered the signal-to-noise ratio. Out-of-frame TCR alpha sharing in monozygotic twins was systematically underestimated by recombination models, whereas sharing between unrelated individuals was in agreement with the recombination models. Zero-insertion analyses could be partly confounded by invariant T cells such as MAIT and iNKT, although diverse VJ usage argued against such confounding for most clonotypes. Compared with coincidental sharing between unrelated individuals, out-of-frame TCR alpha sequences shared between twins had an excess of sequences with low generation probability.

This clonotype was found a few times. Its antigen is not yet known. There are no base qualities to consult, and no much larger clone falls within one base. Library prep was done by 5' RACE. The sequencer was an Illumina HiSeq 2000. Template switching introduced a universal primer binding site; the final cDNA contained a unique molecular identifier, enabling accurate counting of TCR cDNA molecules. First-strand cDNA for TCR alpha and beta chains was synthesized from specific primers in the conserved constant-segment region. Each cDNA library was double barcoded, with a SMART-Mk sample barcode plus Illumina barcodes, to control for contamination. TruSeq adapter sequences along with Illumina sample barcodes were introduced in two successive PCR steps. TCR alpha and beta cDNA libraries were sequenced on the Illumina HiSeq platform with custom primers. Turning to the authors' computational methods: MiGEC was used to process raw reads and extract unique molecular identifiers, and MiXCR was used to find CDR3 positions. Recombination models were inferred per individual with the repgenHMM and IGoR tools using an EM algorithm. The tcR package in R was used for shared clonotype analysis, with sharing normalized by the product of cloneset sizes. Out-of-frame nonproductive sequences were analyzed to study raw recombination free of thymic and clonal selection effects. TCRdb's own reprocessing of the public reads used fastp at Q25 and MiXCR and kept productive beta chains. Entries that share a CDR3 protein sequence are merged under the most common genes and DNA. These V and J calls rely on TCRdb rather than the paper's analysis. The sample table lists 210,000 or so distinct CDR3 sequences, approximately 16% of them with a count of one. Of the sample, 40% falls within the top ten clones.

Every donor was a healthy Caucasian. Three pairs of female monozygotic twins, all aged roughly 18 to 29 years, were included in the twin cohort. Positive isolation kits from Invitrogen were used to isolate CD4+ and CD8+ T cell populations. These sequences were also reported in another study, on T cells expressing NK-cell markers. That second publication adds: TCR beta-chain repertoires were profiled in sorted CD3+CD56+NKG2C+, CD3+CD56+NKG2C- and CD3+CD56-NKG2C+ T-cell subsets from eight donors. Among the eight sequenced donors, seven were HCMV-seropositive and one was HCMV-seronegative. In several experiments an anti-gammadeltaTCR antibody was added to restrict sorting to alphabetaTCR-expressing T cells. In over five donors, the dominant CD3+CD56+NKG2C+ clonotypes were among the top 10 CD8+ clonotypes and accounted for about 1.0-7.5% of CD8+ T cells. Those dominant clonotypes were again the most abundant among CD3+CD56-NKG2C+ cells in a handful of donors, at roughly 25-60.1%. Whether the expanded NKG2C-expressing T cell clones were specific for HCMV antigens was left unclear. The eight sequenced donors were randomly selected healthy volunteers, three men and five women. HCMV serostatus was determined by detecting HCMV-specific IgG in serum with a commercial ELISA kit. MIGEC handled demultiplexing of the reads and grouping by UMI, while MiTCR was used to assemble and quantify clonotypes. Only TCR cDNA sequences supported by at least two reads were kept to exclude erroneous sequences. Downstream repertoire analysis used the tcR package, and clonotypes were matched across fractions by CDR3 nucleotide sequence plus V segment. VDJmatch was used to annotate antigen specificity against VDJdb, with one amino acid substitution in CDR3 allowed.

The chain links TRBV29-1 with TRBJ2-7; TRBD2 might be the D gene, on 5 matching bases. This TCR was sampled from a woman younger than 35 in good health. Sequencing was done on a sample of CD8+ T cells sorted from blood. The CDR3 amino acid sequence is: CSVGPGSYEQYF. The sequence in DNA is TGCAGCGTTGGTCCGGGGAGCTACGAGCAGTACTTC.